The 27 T cell receptor beta chains below come from one sample, sequenced in a study of T cell responses to AZD1222 COVID-19 vaccine. This table comes from immunoSEQ multiplex PCR, and its TCRdb copy is limited to in-frame clones, with some not included. Counted here are some 120,000 clones, about 90% occurring once; the ten biggest clones make up 4% to 5.5%. Sequencing was performed on peripheral blood, taken on day 0 of MenACWY control vaccination. These receptors were obtained from an adult in good health.

V usage is TRBV2 and J usage is TRBJ2-1; a possible D gene is TRBD2 (6 bases). V was trimmed by 4 bases and J by 6 bases, leaving 13 bases between them. Per germline, CDR1 SNHLY and CDR2 FYNNEI. This CDR3 is 14 amino acids long. CDR3 DNA: TGTGCCAGCAGTGGCGGGGCCGTAAGCAATGAGCAGTTCTTC. This gives the protein CASSGGAVSNEQFF.

In its sample, this clone was seen a few times. The chain combines TRBV29-1 with TRBJ1-2; TRBD1 might be the D (5 bases). There are 15 residues in the CDR3. Germline-derived CDR1 and CDR2 are SQVTM and ANQGSEA. The germline V and J ends were trimmed by 6 bases and 6 bases, with 23 bases remaining between them. The CDR3 DNA sequence: TGCAGCGTCACCGACAGCCCGATTCTACGGGATGGCTACACCTTC. It encodes CSVTDSPILRDGYTF.

The rearrangement uses TRBV6-5 and TRBJ1-2; D is unclear. The germline gives CDR1 MNHEY, CDR2 SVGAGI. The germline V and J ends were trimmed by 6 bases and 7 bases, with 18 bases remaining between them. This CDR3 is 14 amino acids long. The CDR3: CASRAYSGSFGYTF. The DNA for the CDR3 is TGTGCCAGCAGGGCATATTCAGGAAGCTTTGGCTACACCTTC.

The CDR3 DNA reads TGTGCCAGCAGCCAACTAAAAACCCAGGAATTCCCCTACGAGCAGTACGTC. It specifies CASSQLKTQEFPYEQYV. V usage is TRBV3-1 (or the pseudogene TRBV3-2) and J usage is TRBJ2-7; D gene uncertain. V gave up 2 bases and J gave up 2 bases, with 19 bases separating them. In germline, CDR1 is LGHDT, CDR2 YNNKEL (reference sequence). The CDR3 runs to 17 residues.

The chain recombines TRBV7-6 with TRBJ2-2; no definite D call. The CDR3 is made up of 14 amino acids. With 0 bases removed from V and 4 bases from J, the gap between germline ends came to 6 bases. Germline lookup yields CDR1 SGHVS and CDR2 FNYEAQ. The chain's CDR3 is CASSLADRTGELFF. For the CDR3, the DNA is TGTGCCAGCAGCTTAGCTGACCGCACCGGGGAGCTGTTTTTT.

This sequence joins TRBV18 and TRBJ2-3, with TRBD1 matching over 8 bases. There are 12 residues in the CDR3. CDR1 and CDR2 from the germline V gene are KGHSH and LQKENI. J lost 15 bases, V lost 0 bases, and 5 bases had no gene match. The CDR3 loop reads CASSPPDRAAYF. The CDR3, as DNA: TGTGCCAGCTCACCACCGGACAGGGCCGCTTATTTT.

This sequence joins TRBV7-2 and TRBJ1-2; TRBD1 is a possible D gene (5 bases). CDR3 size: 13 residues. Germline V gene sequence: CDR1 SGHTA, CDR2 FQGNSA. Trimming removed 8 bases from V and 4 bases from J, with 14 bases in between. The CDR3 nucleotides are TGTGCCAGCGAGAAGGTGGGGGGCTATGGCTACACCTTC. It translates to CASEKVGGYGYTF.

The CDR3: CASSLRLGTDYEQYF. CDR3 coding DNA: TGTGCCAGCAGCTTAAGGCTAGGGACTGACTACGAGCAGTACTTC. The rearrangement joins TRBV7-9 to TRBJ2-7, with D possibly being TRBD2 (6 bases). CDR1 SEHNR and CDR2 FQNEAQ come from the germline V gene (reference sequence). V shed 2 bases and J shed 3 bases, with 14 bases lying between them. This CDR3 is built from 15 residues. The full variable domain, completed using reference TRBV7-9 and TRBJ2-7, is DTGVSQNPRHKITKRGQNVTFRCDPISEHNRLYWYRQTLGQGPEFLTYFQNEAQLEKSRLLSDRFSAERPKGSFSTLEIQRTEQGDSAMYLCASSLRLGTDYEQYFGPGTRLTVT.

The V call is TRBV7-9, the J call TRBJ1-4, with 8 bases that match TRBD1. The CDR3 sequence is 15 residues long. Germline CDR1 SEHNR, CDR2 FQNEAQ (reference sequence). V shed 5 bases, J shed 7 bases, and the junction held 9 bases outside the gene matches. The CDR3 loop reads CASSRTGWDGEKLFF. Written as DNA, the CDR3 is TGTGCCAGCAGCAGGACAGGGTGGGATGGTGAAAAACTGTTTTTT.

V and J are TRBV7-9 and TRBJ1-1; D is undetermined. V gave up 6 bases and J gave up 1 base, with 3 bases separating them. CDR3 size: 11 residues. CDR1 and CDR2 (germline): SEHNR, FQNEAQ (reference sequence). The CDR3 DNA follows: TGTGCCAGCAGACCGAACACTGAAGCTTTCTTT. It specifies CASRPNTEAFF.

The V and J genes are TRBV4-1 and TRBJ2-1; D may be TRBD2 (5 bases). CDR3 length: 18 residues. Germline V gene data show CDR1 as MGHRA and CDR2 as YSYEKL. Between the trimmed V and J ends, which lost 0 bases and 4 bases, there was a span of 19 bases. CDR3 in amino acids: CASSQDHPSQRIYNEQFF. DNA of the CDR3: TGCGCCAGCAGCCAAGACCATCCCAGTCAGCGGATTTACAATGAGCAGTTCTTC.

This chain uses TRBV4-2 with TRBJ1-1; D not resolved. The germline V gene has CDR1 LGHNA and CDR2 YNFKEQ. The ends were cut back, 5 bases at V and 7 bases at J, with 23 bases in the middle. The CDR3 loop spans 16 amino acids. As DNA, the CDR3 is TGTGCCAGCAGCGTCGTATTCACGGCCGGTGGGAATGAAGCTTTCTTT. It codes for CASSVVFTAGGNEAFF.

This chain connects TRBV15 to TRBJ2-3; 8 nucleotides match TRBD1. J gave up 4 bases and V 1 base, and 10 bases lay outside the gene matches. This CDR3 comprises 17 residues. Germline CDR1 LNHNV, CDR2 YYDKDF (reference sequence). The DNA for the CDR3 is TGTGCCACCAGCAGAGCCAGGACAGGGAAAGTGGCAGATACGCAGTATTTT. This codes for CATSRARTGKVADTQYF.

V is TRBV7-3 and J is TRBJ1-1; the D gene is possibly TRBD1 (5 bases). The CDR3 is 15 amino acids. The V end lost 1 base, the J end lost 2 bases, and 11 bases lay between the germline ends. The germline gives CDR1 SGHTA, CDR2 FQGTGA. CDR3 coding DNA: TGTGCCAGCAGCTTAAAAGGCGGGGGAAACACTGAAGCTTTCTTT. Residues: CASSLKGGGNTEAFF.

V usage is TRBV19 and J usage is TRBJ1-1, with a weak D call TRBD1 (6 bases). The CDR3 extends over 11 amino acids. Trimming took 3 bases from V and 11 from J, leaving 10 bases between them. Germline values: CDR1 LNHDA, CDR2 SQIVND (reference sequence). The CDR3 loop is CASSMATGAFF. In nucleotides, the CDR3 is TGTGCCAGTAGTATGGCCACAGGGGCTTTCTTT.

The chain employs TRBV4-3 and TRBJ2-3, with D possibly matching TRBD1 (6 bases). CDR3 length equals 14 residues. The germline CDR1 and CDR2 sequences are LGHNA and YSLEER. V was pared by 3 bases and J by 7 bases, with 14 bases between. The DNA of the CDR3 is TGCGCCAGCAGCCAGGGGGACATTTCCTATACGCAGTATTTT. This gives the protein CASSQGDISYTQYF.

J is TRBJ1-2 and V is TRBV7-9; TRBD1 matches at 9 bases. The V and J ends lost 5 bases and 2 bases, in that order; junction bases with no gene match: 6. Germline CDR1 reads SEHNR; CDR2 reads FQNEAQ (reference sequence). This CDR3 has 15 residues. CDR3 in DNA: TGTGCCAGCAGCCACGTGACAGGGGGGAACTATGGCTACACCTTC. Translation gives CASSHVTGGNYGYTF.

The chain is built from TRBV23-1 and TRBJ1-5; 7 bases fit TRBD1. TRBV23-1 has ORF status, its function being uncertain. V dropped 4 bases and J dropped 0; count of bases not matched to a gene: 9. The CDR3 loop spans 17 amino acids. CDR3 DNA: TGCGCCAGCAGTCTCGGACAGGTTACCTATAGCAATCAGCCCCAGCATTTT. This translates into CASSLGQVTYSNQPQHF.

A single count supports this clone. The chain recombines TRBV29-1 with TRBJ1-1; a weak D match, TRBD1 (6 bases). The CDR3 is 13 residues long. Germline CDR1 is SQVTM and CDR2 is ANQGSEA. Between the trimmed V and J ends, which lost 3 bases and 5 bases, there was a span of 13 bases. The CDR3 loop reads CSVEGEGGTEAFF. DNA of the CDR3: TGCAGCGTTGAGGGTGAGGGGGGAACTGAAGCTTTCTTT.

A few counts support this clone. The J gene is TRBJ2-7, the V gene TRBV7-3; 9 bases fit TRBD2. This CDR3 is built from 15 residues. In germline, CDR1 is SGHTA, CDR2 FQGTGA. J lost 2 bases, V lost 2 bases, and 4 bases had no gene match. CDR3 nucleotides: TGTGCCAGCAGCTTATACCCTAGCGGGGCCTACGAGCAGTACTTC. Translating it yields CASSLYPSGAYEQYF.

On this clone: Other DNA sequences of this sample code for an identical CDR3. The chain uses TRBV5-1 and TRBJ1-1; D gene ambiguous. Per germline, CDR1 SGHRS and CDR2 YFSETQ. The CDR3 extends over 13 amino acids. Trimming removed 3 bases from V and 1 base from J, with 7 bases in between. The CDR3 loop is CASSSAGNTEAFF. The CDR3 nucleotides read TGCGCCAGCAGCTCCGCAGGGAACACTGAAGCTTTCTTT.

The rearrangement joins TRBV6-4 to TRBJ2-6; a possible D gene is TRBD2 (5 bases). Germline values: CDR1 MRHNA, CDR2 SNTAGT. Trimming shortened V by 5 bases and J by 4 bases, and 9 bases separated the two germline ends. CDR3 length: 14 amino acids. The CDR3 is CASSISGGANVLTF. The CDR3 region has the DNA TGTGCCAGCAGTATTTCGGGGGGGGCCAACGTCCTGACTTTC.

The chain recombines TRBV11-2 with TRBJ2-1; D is possibly TRBD1 or TRBD2 (5 bases each). This CDR3 spans 14 amino acids. Deletions cut 4 bases from V and 5 bases from J, with 12 bases between. Germline lookup yields CDR1 SGHAT and CDR2 FQNNGV. The CDR3 region is CASSSTGTHNEQFF. The CDR3 region has the DNA TGTGCCAGCAGCTCCACCGGGACCCACAATGAGCAGTTCTTC.

This clone came up once. This chain joins TRBV7-3 and TRBJ2-2; no reliable D call. Germline V lookup: CDR1 SGHTA, CDR2 FQGTGA. Trimming shortened V by 0 bases and J by 4 bases, and 12 bases separated the two germline ends. The CDR3 has 16 residues. CDR3: CASSLTGLVGTGELFF. DNA of the CDR3: TGTGCCAGCAGCTTAACGGGTTTAGTCGGCACCGGGGAGCTGTTTTTT.

This clone is a singleton in its sample. V is TRBV7-2 and J is TRBJ1-1; D possibly corresponds to TRBD1 (5 bases). The ends were cut back, 2 bases at V and 1 base at J, with 11 bases in the middle. There are 15 residues in the CDR3. The germline V gene encodes CDR1 SGHTA and CDR2 FQGNSA. CDR3 nucleotide sequence: TGTGCCAGCAGCTTATCAGCTACAGGGAACACTGAAGCTTTCTTT. It translates to CASSLSATGNTEAFF.

The genes are TRBV5-4 and TRBJ1-4, with D possibly TRBD1 on 6 matching bases. The germline V gene has CDR1 SGHNT and CDR2 YYREEE (reference sequence). V was pared by 0 bases and J by 4 bases, with 7 bases between. The CDR3 runs to 14 residues. CDR3: CASSLGTDNEKLFF. The CDR3 DNA is TGTGCCAGCAGCTTGGGGACAGATAATGAAAAACTGTTTTTT.

The count of this clone is one. The V call is TRBV5-1, the J call TRBJ1-2; D remains unclear. With 1 base removed from V and 5 bases from J, the gap between germline ends came to 12 bases. The CDR3 runs 14 residues. Per germline, CDR1 SGHRS and CDR2 YFSETQ. CDR3 nucleotides: TGCGCCAGCAGCTTGTCCGACGTAGGGTATGGCTACACCTTC. Translated, it gives CASSLSDVGYGYTF.